Following are 32 T cell receptor beta chains from one sample sequenced in a study of T cells in Graves' hyperthyroidism and ophthalmopathy. What was amplified from RNA transcripts were TCR beta CDR3 regions. The HTBI primer set served for first-round RT-PCR of the TCR CDR3. One entry per CDR3 protein, called by TCRdb with MiXCR from the multiplex PCR reads. The data hold over 300,000 distinct CDR3 sequences, with 14% observed a single time. Sequenced input: blood. The receptor set was obtained from a woman aged 55-69 years with Graves' hyperthyroidism.

This clonotype has a count of ten or more. The V call is TRBV27, the J call TRBJ2-7, with D tentatively TRBD1 or TRBD2 (5 bases each). From germline, CDR1 is MNHEY and CDR2 SMNVEV (reference sequence). The V end was cut by 4 bases, the J end by 3 bases, with 16 bases between. CDR3 size: 15 residues. The CDR3 DNA sequence: TGTGCCAGCAGTTACTCGGGACCCCCTGGCTACGAGCAGTACTTC. Translating gives CASSYSGPPGYEQYF.

This clonotype appeared many times. The chain joins TRBV19 to TRBJ1-5; D ambiguous. The germline V gene has CDR1 LNHDA and CDR2 SQIVND (reference sequence). Trimming cost V 2 bases and J 0 bases, with 8 bases left between them. The CDR3 covers 15 residues. The CDR3 nucleotides read TGTGCCAGTAGTATACACGGTTATAGCAATCAGCCCCAGCATTTT. This gives the protein CASSIHGYSNQPQHF.

This clonotype was seen only a few times. The rearrangement uses TRBV30 and TRBJ2-5; 7 bases align to TRBD2. V shed 0 bases and J 5 bases; nucleotides not matched to a gene: 3. Per the germline V gene, CDR1 is GTSNPN and CDR2 is SVGIG (reference sequence). This CDR3 contains 13 residues. CDR3: CAWSVLGGETQYF. The CDR3 DNA sequence: TGTGCCTGGAGTGTACTGGGGGGGGAGACCCAGTACTTC.

This clonotype was observed many times. The V gene is TRBV2, the J gene TRBJ2-1; D possibly corresponds to TRBD1 (6 bases). The CDR3 consists of 13 residues. The V end lost 6 bases, the J end lost 5 bases, and 11 bases lay between the germline ends. CDR1 SNHLY and CDR2 FYNNEI come from the germline V gene. CDR3 in DNA: TGTGCCAGCAGACAGGGACGCCACAATGAGCAGTTCTTC. Amino acids: CASRQGRHNEQFF.

The chain links TRBV5-5 to TRBJ1-2; 7 bases agree with TRBD1. J lost 7 bases, V lost 4 bases, and 7 bases had no gene match. CDR1 and CDR2 from the germline V gene are SGHKS and YYEKEE (reference sequence). The CDR3 consists of 13 residues. The CDR3 sequence: CASSKRQGGGYTF. The CDR3, as DNA: TGTGCCAGCAGCAAACGACAGGGAGGTGGCTACACCTTC.

This clonotype was counted at least ten times. This chain links TRBV10-2 with TRBJ2-2; D gene unclear. The ends were cut back, 6 bases at V and 1 base at J, with 9 bases in the middle. Germline CDR1 and CDR2: WSHSY and SAAADI. CDR3 size: 14 residues. The CDR3 DNA is TGCGCCAGCAGGGTAGGCAAGAACACCGGGGAGCTGTTTTTT. Residues: CASRVGKNTGELFF.

The table lists this clonotype with many counts. The chain is built from TRBV18 and TRBJ2-5, with D perhaps TRBD2 (6 bases). V was cut by 5 bases and J by 5 bases, with 18 bases left in between. Germline CDR1 is KGHSH and CDR2 is LQKENI. The CDR3 has 15 amino acids. The CDR3 reads CASSASEGAGETQYF. CDR3 nucleotide sequence: TGTGCCAGCTCAGCAAGCGAGGGAGCGGGCGAGACCCAGTACTTC.

This clonotype was recorded at least ten times. The V gene is TRBV5-1, the J gene TRBJ1-2; a weak D match, TRBD1 (6 bases). Germline CDR1 SGHRS, CDR2 YFSETQ. The length of the CDR3 is 14 residues. V gave up 3 bases and J gave up 0 bases, with 9 bases separating them. Here the CDR3 reads CASSSGTPNYGYTF. The CDR3 DNA sequence: TGCGCCAGCAGCTCGGGGACACCTAACTATGGCTACACCTTC. The whole variable domain, remainder taken from reference TRBV5-1 and TRBJ1-2, is KAGVTQTPRYLIKTRGQQVTLSCSPISGHRSVSWYQQTPGQGLQFLFEYFSETQRNKGNFPGRFSGRQFSNSRSEMNVSTLELGDSALYLCASSSGTPNYGYTFGSGTRLTVV.

This sequence joins TRBV7-9 and TRBJ1-1, with D possibly TRBD1 on 5 matching bases. The CDR3 covers 15 residues. Per germline, CDR1 SEHNR and CDR2 FQNEAQ (reference sequence). V lost 5 bases to trimming and J lost 8 bases, with 21 bases between them. In nucleotides, the CDR3 is TGTGCCAGCAGCCCTCTCGGGGGAGCTAGGAGCGAAGCTTTCTTT. Protein product: CASSPLGGARSEAFF.

Comments on this clonotype: One base away lies a much larger clone, so this may be a sequencing read error. The rearrangement links TRBV18 to TRBJ2-1; D unclear. The CDR3 is 15 residues long. The germline gives CDR1 KGHSH, CDR2 LQKENI. The CDR3 bases are TGTGCCAGCTTACCAGACGTCCAGTCATACAATGAGCAGTTCTTC. Encoded protein: CASLPDVQSYNEQFF.

Note on this clonotype: This could be a read error, since a much larger clone is one nucleotide away. The chain combines TRBV6-1 with TRBJ2-7; weak D call: TRBD2 (6 bases). The germline V gene encodes CDR1 MNHNS and CDR2 SASEGT. Trimming shortened V by 4 bases and J by 7 bases, and 26 bases separated the two germline ends. The CDR3 length is 17 residues. The CDR3 DNA is TGTGCCAGCAGTGGGGGTCTATATAGCGGTTCCTACAATGAGCAGTACTTC. Residues: CASSGGLYSGSYNEQYF.

This clonotype was detected many times. The V gene is TRBV6-4, the J gene TRBJ1-6; the match to TRBD1 covers 9 bases. The CDR3 spans 16 residues. The trim removed 3 bases at V and 9 bases at J, leaving 9 bases unmatched. The germline gives CDR1 MRHNA, CDR2 SNTAGT. CDR3 DNA: TGTGCCAGCAGTGATCAAGGACAGGGGAATGGTTCACCCCTCCACTTT. As protein: CASSDQGQGNGSPLHF.

This clonotype has ten or more counts. The chain is built from TRBV27 and TRBJ2-2; TRBD2 matches 10 bases. The ends lost 0 bases at V and 2 bases at J; junction bases unmatched: 12. Germline V gene lookup returns CDR1 MNHEY and CDR2 SMNVEV (reference sequence). The CDR3 loop spans 20 amino acids. The CDR3 DNA is TGTGCCAGCAGTTTATCGATACTTGGCCTAGCGGGAGTCAACACCGGGGAGCTGTTTTTT. Its protein product is CASSLSILGLAGVNTGELFF.

This clonotype was observed at least ten times. The J gene is TRBJ1-3, the V gene TRBV7-2; no firm D call. This CDR3 comprises 14 residues. Germline-derived CDR1 and CDR2 are SGHTA and FQGNSA. V shed 3 bases and J shed 0 bases, with 6 bases lying between them. CDR3 residues: CASSFRLSGNTIYF. Written as DNA, the CDR3 is TGTGCCAGCAGCTTTCGTCTCTCTGGAAACACCATATATTTT.

This clonotype was detected only a few times. V gene TRBV18 combines with J gene TRBJ2-2, with 9 bases matching TRBD2. CDR3 length: 16 residues. V trimming: 0 bases; J trimming: 3 bases; junction bases outside the gene matches: 2. CDR1 is KGHSH and CDR2 is LQKENI in the germline V gene. This CDR3 reads CASSPPGTSYTGELFF. In DNA, the CDR3 is TGTGCCAGCTCACCACCCGGGACTAGCTACACCGGGGAGCTGTTTTTT.

This clonotype was seen at least ten times. The chain recombines TRBV28 with TRBJ1-1; no clear D. V lost 4 bases to trimming and J lost 3 bases, with 9 bases between them. Per the germline V gene, CDR1 is MDHEN and CDR2 is SYDVKM. The CDR3 totals 13 residues. CDR3: CASSYPPYTEAFF. The CDR3 DNA reads TGTGCCAGCAGTTACCCCCCCTACACTGAAGCTTTCTTT.

This clonotype appeared many times. The J gene is TRBJ2-3, the V gene TRBV3-1; D gene uncertain. CDR1 and CDR2 (germline): LGHDT, YNNKEL (reference sequence). V lost 2 bases, J lost 2 bases, and 11 bases lay in between. The CDR3 totals 15 residues. CDR3 bases: TGTGCCAGCAGCCAACAACTTACCCCCACAGATACGCAGTATTTT. Its protein is CASSQQLTPTDTQYF.

This clonotype was detected a few times. V gene TRBV20-1 combines with J gene TRBJ1-5; D remains ambiguous. Per germline, CDR1 DFQATT and CDR2 SNEGSKA (reference sequence). The V end was cut by 1 base, the J end by 5 bases, with 21 bases between. This CDR3 spans 17 amino acids. CDR3 nucleotides: TGCAGTGCTAGAGGATTTATCGACTCTCTTGAAGATCAGCCCCAGCATTTT. Translated, it gives CSARGFIDSLEDQPQHF.

This clonotype was recorded many times. A read error may produce the germline difference seen at one junction end. The chain combines TRBV7-7 with TRBJ2-5; D is ambiguous. CDR3 length: 15 amino acids. CDR1 is SSHAT and CDR2 is FNYEAQ in the germline V gene (reference sequence). Here the CDR3 reads CASSPRHGFEETQYF. CDR3 DNA: TGTGCTAGCAGCCCACGCCATGGGTTCGAAGAGACCCAGTACTTC.

This clonotype was seen many times. J is TRBJ2-7 and V is TRBV5-1; the match to TRBD2 covers 11 bases. The CDR3 runs to 15 residues. Per the germline V gene, CDR1 is SGHRS and CDR2 is YFSETQ. J was trimmed by 7 bases and V by 0 bases; bases with no gene match: 6. CDR3 in amino acids: CASSLESSGRREQYF. DNA for the CDR3: TGCGCCAGCAGCTTGGAATCTAGCGGGAGGAGAGAGCAGTACTTC. The entire variable domain, with the rest obtained from reference TRBV5-1 and TRBJ2-7, is as follows: KAGVTQTPRYLIKTRGQQVTLSCSPISGHRSVSWYQQTPGQGLQFLFEYFSETQRNKGNFPGRFSGRQFSNSRSEMNVSTLELGDSALYLCASSLESSGRREQYFGPGTRLTVT.

This clonotype has a count of ten or more. The rearrangement joins TRBV5-1 to TRBJ2-7; TRBD2 agrees at 11 bases. CDR3 length equals 14 residues. CDR1 SGHRS and CDR2 YFSETQ come from the germline V gene. The V gene end was trimmed by 6 bases and the J gene end by 6 bases; junction bases not matched to a gene: 8. The CDR3 DNA sequence: TGCGCCAGCACCACTAGCGGGAGAGATTCCGAGCAGTACTTC. Residues: CASTTSGRDSEQYF.

This clonotype was counted ten times or more. The chain couples TRBV27 to TRBJ1-4; D ambiguous. Germline V lookup: CDR1 MNHEY, CDR2 SMNVEV (reference sequence). The V end was cut by 3 bases, the J end by 5 bases, with 13 bases between. CDR3 length: 15 residues. Here the CDR3 reads CASSLPGQPNEKLFF. The CDR3 coding sequence is TGTGCCAGCAGTTTGCCCGGGCAGCCGAATGAAAAACTGTTTTTT.

This clonotype has ten or more counts. The chain recombines TRBV11-3 with TRBJ2-1; possible D gene TRBD1, 6 bases. The CDR3 consists of 16 residues. The ends were cut back, 5 bases at V and 0 bases at J, with 14 bases in the middle. The germline V gene has CDR1 SGHNT and CDR2 YENEEA. The CDR3 is CASSPRTDFSYNEQFF. The CDR3 nucleotides are TGTGCCAGCAGCCCTCGGACAGATTTCTCCTACAATGAGCAGTTCTTC.

This clonotype was counted ten times or more. The V gene is TRBV28, the J gene TRBJ2-7; D is perhaps TRBD2 (6 bases). Germline lookup yields CDR1 MDHEN and CDR2 SYDVKM. The CDR3 has 14 amino acids. The germline V and J ends were trimmed by 3 bases and 2 bases, with 11 bases remaining between them. The CDR3: CASSFRGAAYEQYF. In nucleotides, the CDR3 is TGTGCCAGCAGTTTTCGCGGGGCGGCCTACGAGCAGTACTTC.

This clonotype appeared many times. The chain links TRBV27 to TRBJ2-5; TRBD1 or TRBD2 may be the D gene (6 bases each). The V and J ends lost 6 bases and 0 bases respectively, with 17 bases between them. Germline lookup yields CDR1 MNHEY and CDR2 SMNVEV (reference sequence). There are 16 residues in the CDR3. The DNA for the CDR3 is TGTGCCAGCAGGCCCGCGAGGAGGGGGTACCAAGAGACCCAGTACTTC. Protein sequence: CASRPARRGYQETQYF.

Regarding this clonotype: This could be a read error, since a much larger clone is one nucleotide away. The genes are TRBV12-3 or TRBV12-4 and TRBJ2-7; 8 positions agree with TRBD1. V was pared by 8 bases and J by 7 bases, with 19 bases of the junction left unmatched. The CDR3 has 16 residues. The CDR3 nucleotides read TGTGCCAGCGGCTCCACCTGGGGACAGGTAGTCTGGGAGCAGTACTTC. Translated: CASGSTWGQVVWEQYF.

There are many counts of this clonotype. The V gene is TRBV5-1, the J gene TRBJ2-7; no reliable D call. This CDR3 contains 14 residues. The germline V gene has CDR1 SGHRS and CDR2 YFSETQ. Trimming stripped 0 bases from V and 0 bases from J, with 7 bases between. The DNA of the CDR3 is TGCGCCAGCAGCTTGGGGCAGAGCTCCTACGAGCAGTACTTC. This codes for CASSLGQSSYEQYF.

The rearrangement links TRBV4-1 to TRBJ2-7; 7 bases match TRBD2. This CDR3 is built from 16 residues. V dropped 1 base and J dropped 0; count of bases not matched to a gene: 6. CDR1 and CDR2 (germline): MGHRA, YSYEKL. CDR3 nucleotide sequence: TGCGCCAGCAGCCAAGGGCCAGCGGGAAACTCCTACGAGCAGTACTTC. This translates into CASSQGPAGNSYEQYF.

The V and J genes are TRBV15 and TRBJ2-7; D possibly corresponds to TRBD1 (5 bases). This CDR3 is built from 16 residues. Trimming pared 0 bases from V and 0 bases from J, leaving 12 bases between. The V gene's germline CDR1 is LNHNV and CDR2 YYDKDF (reference sequence). CDR3 coding DNA: TGTGCCACCAGCAGAGATTCAGGGCGGAACTCCTACGAGCAGTACTTC. Amino acid sequence: CATSRDSGRNSYEQYF.

This clonotype was observed at least ten times. The chain combines TRBV5-6 with TRBJ1-2; D is uncertain. Trimming shortened V by 2 bases and J by 4 bases, and 12 bases separated the two germline ends. This CDR3 has 14 amino acids. Germline CDR1 and CDR2: SGHDT and YYEEEE. CDR3 protein: CASSFRQEIYGYTF. CDR3 nucleotide sequence: TGTGCCAGCAGCTTCCGGCAGGAAATCTATGGCTACACCTTC.

This clonotype was counted at least ten times. V gene TRBV12-3 or TRBV12-4 combines with J gene TRBJ2-7, with D possibly matching TRBD1 (6 bases). This CDR3 has 14 residues. The V and J ends lost 2 bases and 5 bases respectively, with 13 bases between them. The CDR3 region has the DNA TGTGCCAGCAGTTTAAGGGGGAGTATGAACGAGCAGTACTTC. As protein: CASSLRGSMNEQYF.

This clonotype was seen repeatedly, ten times or more. This chain joins TRBV30 and TRBJ2-7, with TRBD1 matching over 9 bases. V lost 3 bases to trimming and J lost 3 bases; unmatched junction nucleotides: 3. Germline V gives CDR1 GTSNPN, CDR2 SVGIG (reference sequence). The CDR3 totals 13 residues. The CDR3 protein is CAWSTGQGYEQYF. CDR3 in DNA: TGTGCCTGGAGCACGGGACAGGGCTACGAGCAGTACTTC.